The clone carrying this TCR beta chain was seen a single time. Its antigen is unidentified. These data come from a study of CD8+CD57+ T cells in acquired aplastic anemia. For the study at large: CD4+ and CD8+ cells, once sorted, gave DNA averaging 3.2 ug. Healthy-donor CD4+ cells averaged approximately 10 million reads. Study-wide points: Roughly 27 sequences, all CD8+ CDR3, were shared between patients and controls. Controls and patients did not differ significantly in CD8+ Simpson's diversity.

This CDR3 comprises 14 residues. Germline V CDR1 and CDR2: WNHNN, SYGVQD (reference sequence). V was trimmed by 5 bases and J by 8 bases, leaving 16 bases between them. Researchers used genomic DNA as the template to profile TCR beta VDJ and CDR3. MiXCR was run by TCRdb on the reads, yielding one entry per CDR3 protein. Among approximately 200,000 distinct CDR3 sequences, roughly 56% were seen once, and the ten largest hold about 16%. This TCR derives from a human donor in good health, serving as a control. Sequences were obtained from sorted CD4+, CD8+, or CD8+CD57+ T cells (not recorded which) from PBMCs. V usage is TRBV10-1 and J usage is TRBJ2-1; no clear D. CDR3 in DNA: TGCGCCAGCAGTAGGAACACTCTCCAGGATGAGCAGTTCTTC. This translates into CASSRNTLQDEQFF.